A selection of T cell receptor beta chains follows, all from one sample in a study of Ad26.COV2.S vaccination and SARS-CoV-2 variants. TCRdb's table, derived via immunoSEQ multiplex PCR, lists solely in-frame clones and lacks some. This sample has more than 300,000 clones, with about 86% found just once. Sequenced here: peripheral blood, sampled in a trial of Ad26.COV2.S vaccine versus placebo. These receptors were taken from a person between 18 and 65 years old who received the Ad26.COV2.S COVID-19 vaccine or a placebo. CDR3s include the opening cysteine and the closing phenylalanine or tryptophan. Each record gives: V gene, J gene, D gene, clone size, CDR3 DNA, CDR3 protein. The D gene is left open where the match is weak. Clone size is shown for a subset of rows, as once, few, many or a class of expanded clone.

v_call: TRBV5-4
j_call: TRBJ1-2
d_call: .
clone_size: .
cdr3_nt: TGTGCCAGCAGCCGGGGGGACATGACTAACTATGGCTACACCTTC
cdr3_aa: CASSRGDMTNYGYTF

v_call: TRBV5-1
j_call: TRBJ2-5
d_call: TRBD2
clone_size: .
cdr3_nt: TGCGCCAGCAGCCTTGTTATGGGGGGGTCGGAGACCCAGTACTTC
cdr3_aa: CASSLVMGGSETQYF

v_call: TRBV15
j_call: TRBJ2-5
d_call: .
clone_size: .
cdr3_nt: TGTGCCACCAGCAGGAGAGACAAGACCCAGTACTTC
cdr3_aa: CATSRRDKTQYF

v_call: TRBV15
j_call: TRBJ1-1
d_call: .
clone_size: .
cdr3_nt: TGTGCCACCAGCAGAGTCGCAACCGAGACTGAAGCTTTCTTT
cdr3_aa: CATSRVATETEAFF

v_call: TRBV27
j_call: TRBJ2-3
d_call: .
clone_size: .
cdr3_nt: TGTGCCAGCAGTATACAAAGTTTAGACACAGATACGCAGTATTTT
cdr3_aa: CASSIQSLDTDTQYF

v_call: TRBV7-2
j_call: TRBJ2-5
d_call: TRBD2
clone_size: .
cdr3_nt: TGTGCCAGCAGCTTAGGCGGACTAGCGGGGGCACAAGAGACCCAGTACTTC
cdr3_aa: CASSLGGLAGAQETQYF

v_call: TRBV9
j_call: TRBJ2-2
d_call: TRBD2
clone_size: .
cdr3_nt: TGTGCCAGCACCCCCGGCCTAGCGGGGGACCTGGGAACCGGGGAGCTGTTTTTT
cdr3_aa: CASTPGLAGDLGTGELFF

v_call: TRBV4-1
j_call: TRBJ2-1
d_call: .
clone_size: .
cdr3_nt: TGCGCCAGCAGCCCCCAGGACAGTCCCTCTTCCTACAATGAGCAGTTCTTC
cdr3_aa: CASSPQDSPSSYNEQFF

v_call: TRBV12-3/TRBV12-4
j_call: TRBJ2-1
d_call: .
clone_size: .
cdr3_nt: TGTGCCAGCAGGCACTACAATGAGCAGTTCTTC
cdr3_aa: CASRHYNEQFF

v_call: TRBV9
j_call: TRBJ1-4
d_call: TRBD1
clone_size: .
cdr3_nt: TGTGCCAGCAGCGTCAGGGGGCGGGGAGAAAAACTGTTTTTT
cdr3_aa: CASSVRGRGEKLFF

v_call: TRBV7-2
j_call: TRBJ2-2
d_call: TRBD1
clone_size: .
cdr3_nt: TGTGCCAGCAGCCCAACTCGGGACAGGGTGGCTACCGGGGAGCTGTTTTTT
cdr3_aa: CASSPTRDRVATGELFF

v_call: TRBV3-1/TRBV3-2
j_call: TRBJ2-1
d_call: TRBD2
clone_size: .
cdr3_nt: TGTGCCAGCAGCCCGGTAACTAGCGGGGGGGCTAATGAGCAGTTCTTC
cdr3_aa: CASSPVTSGGANEQFF

v_call: TRBV12-3/TRBV12-4
j_call: TRBJ1-5
d_call: .
clone_size: .
cdr3_nt: TGTGCCAGCAGTCCCGGGTCTCAGCCCCAGCATTTT
cdr3_aa: CASSPGSQPQHF

v_call: TRBV7-2
j_call: TRBJ2-2
d_call: TRBD1
clone_size: .
cdr3_nt: TGTGCCAGCAGCGAACAGGGGGCGCCCGGGGAGCTGTTTTTT
cdr3_aa: CASSEQGAPGELFF

v_call: TRBV6-5
j_call: TRBJ2-7
d_call: .
clone_size: .
cdr3_nt: TGTGCCAGCCGGGTGGAGACCCTCTACGAGCAGTACTTC
cdr3_aa: CASRVETLYEQYF

v_call: TRBV29-1
j_call: TRBJ1-1
d_call: .
clone_size: .
cdr3_nt: TGCAGCGTTGAAGCCAAATGGGGCAGGAACACTGAAGCTTTCTTT
cdr3_aa: CSVEAKWGRNTEAFF

v_call: TRBV7-3
j_call: TRBJ2-3
d_call: .
clone_size: once
cdr3_nt: TGTGCCAGCAGCTTAACTCCCGGGGGGCGATCAAGCACAGATACGCAGTATTTT
cdr3_aa: CASSLTPGGRSSTDTQYF

v_call: TRBV7-9
j_call: TRBJ1-6
d_call: TRBD1
clone_size: .
cdr3_nt: TGTGCCAGCAGCGCCACAGGGGGCGGGTCACCCCTCCACTTT
cdr3_aa: CASSATGGGSPLHF

v_call: TRBV7-3
j_call: TRBJ2-6
d_call: .
clone_size: once
cdr3_nt: TGTGCCAGCAGCCTACAGGGAAGCTCTGGGGCCAACGTCCTGACTTTC
cdr3_aa: CASSLQGSSGANVLTF

v_call: TRBV5-1
j_call: TRBJ1-2
d_call: TRBD1
clone_size: .
cdr3_nt: TGCGCCAGCAGCCTGACTGACAGGGACCACTATGGCTACACCTTC
cdr3_aa: CASSLTDRDHYGYTF

v_call: TRBV9
j_call: TRBJ1-4
d_call: .
clone_size: .
cdr3_nt: TGTGCCAGCAGCGTTCTAGGGTCTAATGAAAAACTGTTTTTT
cdr3_aa: CASSVLGSNEKLFF

v_call: TRBV7-2
j_call: TRBJ2-1
d_call: TRBD2
clone_size: .
cdr3_nt: TGTGCCAGCAGCTACGGACTAGCGGGGGGGCCCGCATGGAATGAGCAGTTCTTC
cdr3_aa: CASSYGLAGGPAWNEQFF

v_call: TRBV3-1/TRBV3-2
j_call: TRBJ1-2
d_call: TRBD1
clone_size: .
cdr3_nt: TGTGCCAGCAGCCAAGGAAGGGGGCGAAACTATGGCTACACCTTC
cdr3_aa: CASSQGRGRNYGYTF

v_call: TRBV6-5
j_call: TRBJ1-5
d_call: .
clone_size: .
cdr3_nt: TGTGCCAGCAGTTACAGGGTCCCCTATAGCAATCAGCCCCAGCATTTT
cdr3_aa: CASSYRVPYSNQPQHF

v_call: TRBV3-1/TRBV3-2
j_call: TRBJ1-3
d_call: .
clone_size: .
cdr3_nt: TGTGCCAGCAGCCAAAGTATGCCCGCGGGATCTGGAAACACCATATATTTT
cdr3_aa: CASSQSMPAGSGNTIYF

v_call: TRBV5-4
j_call: TRBJ2-1
d_call: TRBD2
clone_size: .
cdr3_nt: TGTGCCAGCAGCCAGGGACTAGCGGGGGGCTACAATGAGCAGTTCTTC
cdr3_aa: CASSQGLAGGYNEQFF

v_call: TRBV5-1
j_call: TRBJ1-5
d_call: .
clone_size: few
cdr3_nt: TGCGCCAGCAGCTCAGGGGACGGACTCAATCAGCCCCAGCATTTT
cdr3_aa: CASSSGDGLNQPQHF

v_call: TRBV4-1
j_call: TRBJ1-3
d_call: TRBD1
clone_size: .
cdr3_nt: TGCGCCAGCAGCCTCACGAGGGACAGCTCTGGAAACACCATATATTTT
cdr3_aa: CASSLTRDSSGNTIYF

v_call: TRBV15
j_call: TRBJ2-5
d_call: .
clone_size: .
cdr3_nt: TGTGCCACCAGCATAGTTCCGGGACAAGGATTAGCGGAGACCCAGTACTTC
cdr3_aa: CATSIVPGQGLAETQYF

v_call: TRBV6-5
j_call: TRBJ1-4
d_call: .
clone_size: .
cdr3_nt: TGTGCCAGCAGTTCCACAGGGCATATCTTGGGTGAAAAACTGTTTTTT
cdr3_aa: CASSSTGHILGEKLFF

v_call: TRBV11-2
j_call: TRBJ1-6
d_call: .
clone_size: .
cdr3_nt: TGTGCCAGCAGCCATCTCTCCGCAGGGAAGAATTCACCCCTCCACTTT
cdr3_aa: CASSHLSAGKNSPLHF

v_call: TRBV4-3
j_call: TRBJ2-3
d_call: .
clone_size: .
cdr3_nt: TGCGCCAGCAGCTTAAGAACCACGTTCCCAGATACGCAGTATTTT
cdr3_aa: CASSLRTTFPDTQYF

v_call: TRBV6-2/TRBV6-3
j_call: TRBJ1-1
d_call: .
clone_size: .
cdr3_nt: TGTGCCAGCAGTTTCCGTGCGGAGAACACTGAAGCTTTCTTT
cdr3_aa: CASSFRAENTEAFF

v_call: TRBV7-2
j_call: TRBJ1-1
d_call: TRBD1
clone_size: .
cdr3_nt: TGTGCCAGCAGGGAGGGACAGGGGGCCTTTCAAGCTTTCTTT
cdr3_aa: CASREGQGAFQAFF

v_call: TRBV11-2
j_call: TRBJ2-1
d_call: TRBD1
clone_size: .
cdr3_nt: TGTGCCAGCAGCTTAGCCGGACAGGGGGGGAGGAATGAGCAGTTCTTC
cdr3_aa: CASSLAGQGGRNEQFF

v_call: TRBV18
j_call: TRBJ1-1
d_call: .
clone_size: .
cdr3_nt: TGTGCCAGCTCTCCTCAGGTAATCACTGAAGCTTTCTTT
cdr3_aa: CASSPQVITEAFF

v_call: TRBV18
j_call: TRBJ2-5
d_call: .
clone_size: .
cdr3_nt: TGTGCCAGCTCACCGGAAGAGACCCAGTACTTC
cdr3_aa: CASSPEETQYF

v_call: TRBV5-5
j_call: TRBJ2-7
d_call: TRBD1
clone_size: .
cdr3_nt: TGTGCCAGCAGCTTTAGGGGACAGGGCTCCTACGAGCAGTACTTC
cdr3_aa: CASSFRGQGSYEQYF

v_call: TRBV3-1/TRBV3-2
j_call: TRBJ1-5
d_call: .
clone_size: .
cdr3_nt: TGTGCCAGCAGCCAAGATTACGATCAGCCCCAGCATTTT
cdr3_aa: CASSQDYDQPQHF

v_call: TRBV7-7
j_call: TRBJ2-2
d_call: TRBD2
clone_size: .
cdr3_nt: TGTGCTAGCAGCCGGGCACTAGCGGGGGCCGCGAACACCGGGGAGCTGTTTTTT
cdr3_aa: CASSRALAGAANTGELFF